This T cell receptor beta chain derives from a study of CD8+CD57+ T cells in acquired aplastic anemia. Study findings and constraints: For CD8+ Simpson's diversity, patients and controls showed no significant difference.

A note on this clonotype: No antigen is known for it.

Genomic DNA, serving as template, underwent TCR beta VDJ and CDR3 profiling. Each CDR3 protein gets one entry after TCRdb re-called the reads with MiXCR. In the table there are a few hundred thousand distinct CDR3 sequences, approximately 57% of which are singletons. The germline V gene encodes CDR1 LNHDA and CDR2 SQIVND (reference sequence). The CDR3 has 16 residues. Germline trimming cut 5 bases from V and 9 bases from J; bases unmatched to any gene: 12. This chain connects TRBV19 to TRBJ1-6; 8 bases agree with TRBD1. The material sequenced was sorted CD4+, CD8+, or CD8+CD57+ T cells (not recorded which) from PBMCs. The TCR originated in a human donor in good health. The CDR3 protein is CASSSPPGTGASPLHF. The DNA for the CDR3 is TGTGCCAGTAGTTCTCCTCCCGGGACAGGTGCTTCACCCCTCCACTTT.